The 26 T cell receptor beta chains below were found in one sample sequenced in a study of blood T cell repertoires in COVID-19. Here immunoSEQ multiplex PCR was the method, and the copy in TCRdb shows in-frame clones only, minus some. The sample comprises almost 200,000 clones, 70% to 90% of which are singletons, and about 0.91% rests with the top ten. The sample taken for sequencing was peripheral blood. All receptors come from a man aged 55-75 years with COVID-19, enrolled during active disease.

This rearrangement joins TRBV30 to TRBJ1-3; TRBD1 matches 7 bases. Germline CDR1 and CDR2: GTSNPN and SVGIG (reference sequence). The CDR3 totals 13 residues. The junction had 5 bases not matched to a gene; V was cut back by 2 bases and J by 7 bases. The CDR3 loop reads CAWSRGTVNTIYF. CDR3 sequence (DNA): TGTGCCTGGAGTAGGGGGACAGTGAACACCATATATTTT.

As DNA, the CDR3 is TGCGCCAGCAGCCCTCCCGGTGGGGACAGGGGATACAATGAGCAGTTCTTC. Translating gives CASSPPGGDRGYNEQFF. The chain joins TRBV4-1 to TRBJ2-1; 10 nucleotides match TRBD1. Germline trimming cut 4 bases from V and 4 bases from J; bases unmatched to any gene: 10. CDR3 size: 17 residues. Germline V gives CDR1 MGHRA, CDR2 YSYEKL.

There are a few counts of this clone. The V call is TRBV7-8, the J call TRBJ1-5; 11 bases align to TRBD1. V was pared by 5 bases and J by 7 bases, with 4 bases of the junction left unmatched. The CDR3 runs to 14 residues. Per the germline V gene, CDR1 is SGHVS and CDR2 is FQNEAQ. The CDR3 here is CASSEGQGGQPQHF. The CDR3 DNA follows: TGTGCCAGCAGCGAGGGACAGGGGGGCCAGCCCCAGCATTTT.

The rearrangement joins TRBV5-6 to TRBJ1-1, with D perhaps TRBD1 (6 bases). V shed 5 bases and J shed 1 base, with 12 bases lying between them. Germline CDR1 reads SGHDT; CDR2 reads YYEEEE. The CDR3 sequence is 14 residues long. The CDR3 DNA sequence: TGTGCCAGCAGGGTACAGGGCCCGAACACTGAAGCTTTCTTT. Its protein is CASRVQGPNTEAFF.

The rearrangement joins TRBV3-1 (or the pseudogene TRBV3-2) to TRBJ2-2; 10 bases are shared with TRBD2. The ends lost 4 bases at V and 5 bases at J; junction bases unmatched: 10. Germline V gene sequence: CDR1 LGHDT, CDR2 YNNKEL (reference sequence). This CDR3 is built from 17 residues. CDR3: CASSLRSSGRRTGELFF. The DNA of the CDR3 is TGTGCCAGCAGCCTTCGTTCTAGCGGGAGAAGGACCGGGGAGCTGTTTTTT.

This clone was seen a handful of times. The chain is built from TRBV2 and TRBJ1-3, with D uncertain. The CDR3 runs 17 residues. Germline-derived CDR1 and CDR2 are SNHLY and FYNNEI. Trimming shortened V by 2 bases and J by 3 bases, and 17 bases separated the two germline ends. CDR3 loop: CASSELGSDFDGNTIYF. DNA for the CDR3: TGTGCCAGCAGTGAACTCGGTTCCGATTTCGATGGAAACACCATATATTTT.

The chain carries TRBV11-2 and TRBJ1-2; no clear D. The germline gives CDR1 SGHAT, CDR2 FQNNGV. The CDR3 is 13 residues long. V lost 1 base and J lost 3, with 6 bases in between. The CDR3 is CASSLVRDYGYTF. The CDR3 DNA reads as TGTGCCAGCAGCTTAGTACGGGACTATGGCTACACCTTC.

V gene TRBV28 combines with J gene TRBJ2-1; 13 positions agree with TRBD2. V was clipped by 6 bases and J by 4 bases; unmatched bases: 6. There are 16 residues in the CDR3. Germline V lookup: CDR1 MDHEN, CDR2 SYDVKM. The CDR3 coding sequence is TGTGCCAGCAGGACTAGCGGGAGGCGTATATACAATGAGCAGTTCTTC. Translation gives CASRTSGRRIYNEQFF.

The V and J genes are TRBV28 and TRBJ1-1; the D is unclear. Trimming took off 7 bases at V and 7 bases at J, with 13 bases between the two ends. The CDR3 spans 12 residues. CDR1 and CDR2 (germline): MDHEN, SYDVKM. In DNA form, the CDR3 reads TGTGCCAGCACCCTGCCGGGAGGTGAAGCTTTCTTT. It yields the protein CASTLPGGEAFF.

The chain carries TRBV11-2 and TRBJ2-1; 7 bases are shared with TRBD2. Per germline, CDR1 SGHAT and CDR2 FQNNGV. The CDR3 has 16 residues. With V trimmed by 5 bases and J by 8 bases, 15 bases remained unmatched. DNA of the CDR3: TGTGCCAGCAGCCGGACCGGGACTACCGGGGTCCATGAGCAGTTCTTC. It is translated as CASSRTGTTGVHEQFF.

The DNA for the CDR3 is TGTGCCAGTAGTATGAGGGACAGGGTGGGTCAGCCCCAGCATTTT. Its translation: CASSMRDRVGQPQHF. V is TRBV19 and J is TRBJ1-5; 9 bases are shared with TRBD1. CDR3 length: 15 amino acids. V lost 3 bases and J lost 6; bases outside the gene matches: 6. Germline V gives CDR1 LNHDA, CDR2 SQIVND (reference sequence).

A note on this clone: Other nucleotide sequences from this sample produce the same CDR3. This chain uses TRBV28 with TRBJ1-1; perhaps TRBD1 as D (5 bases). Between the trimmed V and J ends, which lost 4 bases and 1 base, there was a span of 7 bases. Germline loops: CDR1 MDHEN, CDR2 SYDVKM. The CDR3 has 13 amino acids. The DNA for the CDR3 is TGTGCCAGCAGTTACACAGGGAACACTGAAGCTTTCTTT. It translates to CASSYTGNTEAFF. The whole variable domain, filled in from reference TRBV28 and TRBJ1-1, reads DVKVTQSSRYLVKRTGEKVFLECVQDMDHENMFWYRQDPGLGLRLIYFSYDVKMKEKGDIPEGYSVSREKKERFSLILESASTNQTSMYLCASSYTGNTEAFFGQGTRLTVV.

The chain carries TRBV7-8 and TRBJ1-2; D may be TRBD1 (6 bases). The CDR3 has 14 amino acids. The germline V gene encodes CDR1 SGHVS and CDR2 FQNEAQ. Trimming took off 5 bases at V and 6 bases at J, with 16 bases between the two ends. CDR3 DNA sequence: TGTGCCAGCAGCGCAAGCCAGGGGATGGATGGCTACACCTTC. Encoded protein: CASSASQGMDGYTF.

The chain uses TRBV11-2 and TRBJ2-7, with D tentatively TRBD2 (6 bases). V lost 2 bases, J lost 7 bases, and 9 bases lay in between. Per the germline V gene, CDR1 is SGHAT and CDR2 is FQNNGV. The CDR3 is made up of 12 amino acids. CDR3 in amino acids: CASSLNGGEQYF. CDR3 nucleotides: TGTGCCAGCAGCTTAAATGGGGGGGAGCAGTACTTC.

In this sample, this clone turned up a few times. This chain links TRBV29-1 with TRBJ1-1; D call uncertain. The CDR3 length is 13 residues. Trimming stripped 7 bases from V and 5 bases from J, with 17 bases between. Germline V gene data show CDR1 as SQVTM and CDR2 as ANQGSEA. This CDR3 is CSASRRARTEAFF. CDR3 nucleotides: TGCAGCGCCTCAAGGCGGGCCCGGACTGAAGCTTTCTTT.

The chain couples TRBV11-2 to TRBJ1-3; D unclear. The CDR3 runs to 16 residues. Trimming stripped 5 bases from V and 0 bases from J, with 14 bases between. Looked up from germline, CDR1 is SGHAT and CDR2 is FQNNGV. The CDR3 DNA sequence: TGTGCCAGCAGCCACCAGGACTGGAGCTCTGGAAACACCATATATTTT. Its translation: CASSHQDWSSGNTIYF.

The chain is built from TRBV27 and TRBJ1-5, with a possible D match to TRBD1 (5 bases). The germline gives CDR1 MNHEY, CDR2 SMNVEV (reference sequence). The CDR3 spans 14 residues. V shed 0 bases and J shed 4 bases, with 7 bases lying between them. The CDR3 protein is CASSLSGGNQPQHF. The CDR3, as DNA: TGTGCCAGCAGTTTATCGGGGGGGAATCAGCCCCAGCATTTT.

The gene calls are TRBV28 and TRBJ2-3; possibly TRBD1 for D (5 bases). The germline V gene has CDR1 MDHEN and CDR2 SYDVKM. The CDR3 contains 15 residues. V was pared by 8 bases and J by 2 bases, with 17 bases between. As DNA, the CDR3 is TGTGCCAGCCCCCCCCGTCAGGGCGACACAGATACGCAGTATTTT. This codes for CASPPRQGDTDTQYF.

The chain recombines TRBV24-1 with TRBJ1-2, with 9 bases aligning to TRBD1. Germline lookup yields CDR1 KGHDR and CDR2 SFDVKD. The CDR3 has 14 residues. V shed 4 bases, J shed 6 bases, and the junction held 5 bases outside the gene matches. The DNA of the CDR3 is TGTGCCACCAGTGACTCAGGACAGGGGAATGGCTACACCTTC. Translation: CATSDSGQGNGYTF.

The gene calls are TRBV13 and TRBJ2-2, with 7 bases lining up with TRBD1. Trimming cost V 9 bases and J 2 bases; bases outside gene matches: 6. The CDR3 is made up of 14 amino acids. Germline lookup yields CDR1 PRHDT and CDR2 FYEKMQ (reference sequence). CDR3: CASLEGANTGELFF. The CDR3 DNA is TGTGCCAGTTTAGAGGGGGCAAACACCGGGGAGCTGTTTTTT.

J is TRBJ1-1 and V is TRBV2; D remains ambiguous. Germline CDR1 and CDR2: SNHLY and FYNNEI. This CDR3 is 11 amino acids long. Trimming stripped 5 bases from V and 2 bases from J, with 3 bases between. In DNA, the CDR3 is TGTGCCAGCAGTCAAAACACTGAAGCTTTCTTT. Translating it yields CASSQNTEAFF.

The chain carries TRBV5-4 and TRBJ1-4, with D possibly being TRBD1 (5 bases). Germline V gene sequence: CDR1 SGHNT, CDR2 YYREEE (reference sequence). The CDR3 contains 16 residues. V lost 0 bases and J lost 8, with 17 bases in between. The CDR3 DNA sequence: TGTGCCAGCAGCTTGGACCTGGTGCAGGGTGGCGAAAAACTGTTTTTT. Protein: CASSLDLVQGGEKLFF.

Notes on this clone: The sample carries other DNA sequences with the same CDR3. The CDR3 DNA sequence: TGTGCCTGGAGTCTACAGGGTAATCAGCCCCAGCATTTT. Protein: CAWSLQGNQPQHF. V usage is TRBV30 and J usage is TRBJ1-5, with D possibly being TRBD1 (6 bases). V dropped 2 bases and J dropped 4 bases, with 9 bases sitting between them. CDR1 and CDR2 from the germline V gene are GTSNPN and SVGIG (reference sequence). There are 13 residues in the CDR3.

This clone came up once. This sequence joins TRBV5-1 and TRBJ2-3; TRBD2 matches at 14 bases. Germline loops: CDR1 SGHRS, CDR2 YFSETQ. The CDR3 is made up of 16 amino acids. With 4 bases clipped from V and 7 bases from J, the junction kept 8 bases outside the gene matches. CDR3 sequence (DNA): TGCGCCAGCAGCATGGGACTAGCGGGAGCCATTTATACGCAGTATTTT. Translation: CASSMGLAGAIYTQYF. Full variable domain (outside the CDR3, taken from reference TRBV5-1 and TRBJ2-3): KAGVTQTPRYLIKTRGQQVTLSCSPISGHRSVSWYQQTPGQGLQFLFEYFSETQRNKGNFPGRFSGRQFSNSRSEMNVSTLELGDSALYLCASSMGLAGAIYTQYFGPGTRLTVL.

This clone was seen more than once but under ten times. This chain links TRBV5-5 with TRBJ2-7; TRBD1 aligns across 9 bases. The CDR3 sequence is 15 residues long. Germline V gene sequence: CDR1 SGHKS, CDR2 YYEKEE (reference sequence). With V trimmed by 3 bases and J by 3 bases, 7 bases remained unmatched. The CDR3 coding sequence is TGTGCCAGCAGCTCGTACAGGGGGCGCATCTACGAGCAGTACTTC. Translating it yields CASSSYRGRIYEQYF.

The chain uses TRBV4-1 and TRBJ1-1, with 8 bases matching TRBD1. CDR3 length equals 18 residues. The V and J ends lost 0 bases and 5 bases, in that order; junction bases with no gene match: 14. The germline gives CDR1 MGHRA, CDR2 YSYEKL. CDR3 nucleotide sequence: TGCGCCAGCAGCCAAGAGAAGATACTACAGGGGGGGTCGACTGAAGCTTTCTTT. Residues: CASSQEKILQGGSTEAFF.